Listed below are T cell receptor beta chains from one sample, sequenced in a study of T cells in localized non-small cell lung cancer. Repertoires were generated with immunoSEQ multiplex PCR, while TCRdb's copy carries only in-frame clones and drops some. The table has about 20,000 clones, about nine tenths seen once. The input for sequencing was PBMCs, taken before any cancer treatment. The origin of the receptors is a man between 40 and 75 years old with stage II squamous cell lung carcinoma. CDR3s include the opening cysteine and the closing phenylalanine or tryptophan. A D gene is named only where the DNA matches it firmly. Rows may omit the clone size; those that give it use once, few, many or a size class.

>.|TRBD1|TRBV11-3|TRBJ2-2
CASSLYRGLTGELFF
TGTGCCAGCAGCCTTTACAGGGGCTTGACCGGGGAGCTGTTTTTT
>.|.|TRBV29-1|TRBJ2-2
CSVGGLANTGELFF
TGCAGCGTTGGAGGGCTAGCGAACACCGGGGAGCTGTTTTTT
>.|TRBD1|TRBV7-9|TRBJ2-1
CASSSTGYYNEQFF
TGTGCCAGCAGCTCGACAGGGTACTACAATGAGCAGTTCTTC
>once|.|TRBV6-1|TRBJ1-2
CASRTLGGLRSGYTF
TGTGCCAGCAGGACTCTGGGGGGCCTCAGATCAGGCTACACCTTC
>.|.|TRBV28|TRBJ2-5
CASSTVRETQYF
TGTGCCAGCAGCACCGTAAGGGAGACCCAGTACTTC
>few|.|TRBV11-2|TRBJ2-7
CASSKAGWSEHEQYF
TGTGCCAGCAGTAAGGCGGGGTGGTCTGAGCACGAGCAGTACTTC
>.|TRBD1|TRBV6-5|TRBJ2-1
CASSLQFDRVNEQFF
TGTGCCAGCAGTCTTCAATTCGACAGGGTCAATGAGCAGTTCTTC
>.|.|TRBV2|TRBJ1-5
CASSNIGEWGNQPQHF
TGTGCCAGCAGTAACATAGGGGAGTGGGGCAATCAGCCCCAGCATTTT
>.|.|TRBV7-9|TRBJ1-1
CASSLRGVEGTEAFF
TGTGCCAGCAGCTTAAGAGGGGTGGAAGGCACTGAAGCTTTCTTT
>.|.|TRBV5-1|TRBJ2-5
CASRRDLGQETQYF
TGCGCCAGCAGACGGGATCTGGGACAAGAGACCCAGTACTTC
>.|.|TRBV29-1|TRBJ1-5
CSVSGINQPQHF
TGCAGCGTTTCAGGAATCAATCAGCCCCAGCATTTT
>.|.|TRBV7-2|TRBJ2-7
CASTVRGTYEQYF
TGTGCCAGCACCGTCAGGGGTACCTACGAGCAGTACTTC
>.|.|TRBV10-1|TRBJ2-4
CASSTGEGNIQYF
TGCGCCAGCAGTACAGGGGAGGGAAACATTCAGTACTTC
>few|.|TRBV6-6|TRBJ2-7
CASRGRVDEQYF
TGTGCCAGCAGAGGCAGGGTCGATGAGCAGTACTTC
>.|.|TRBV7-7|TRBJ2-2
CASSLRPTVANTGELFF
TGTGCTAGCAGCTTACGGCCGACAGTAGCCAACACCGGGGAGCTGTTTTTT
>.|.|TRBV30|TRBJ2-1
CAWSDGRRGPGQSSGQFF
TGTGCCTGGAGTGACGGTAGACGAGGCCCGGGACAATCTAGCGGGCAGTTCTTC
>.|TRBD1|TRBV5-1|TRBJ2-2
CASSLTPGQWDTGELFF
TGCGCCAGCAGCCTAACCCCGGGACAGTGGGACACCGGGGAGCTGTTTTTT
>.|TRBD1|TRBV19|TRBJ2-3
CASSISRGTGSDTQYF
TGTGCCAGTAGTATATCTAGGGGGACAGGGTCCGATACGCAGTATTTT
>.|.|TRBV7-2|TRBJ1-1
CASSLVGESGSPLFF
TGTGCCAGCAGCTTAGTCGGGGAGAGTGGCAGCCCCCTATTCTTT
>.|TRBD1|TRBV2|TRBJ1-2
CASREAGQDYGYTF
TGTGCCAGCAGGGAGGCGGGACAGGACTATGGCTACACCTTC
>.|TRBD1|TRBV5-1|TRBJ1-2
CASSSGTGGFYGYTF
TGCGCCAGCAGCTCCGGGACAGGGGGTTTCTATGGCTACACCTTC
>few|.|TRBV11-2|TRBJ2-4
CASSSYPTSKGFKNIQYF
TGTGCCAGCAGCTCTTACCCGACTAGTAAGGGGTTTAAAAACATTCAGTACTTC
>.|TRBD1|TRBV7-8|TRBJ2-7
CASSSRWDSGYEQYF
TGTGCCAGCAGCTCTAGATGGGACAGTGGTTACGAGCAGTACTTC
>.|TRBD1|TRBV7-9|TRBJ1-4
CASARQGDLWSNEKLFF
TGTGCCAGCGCCAGACAGGGGGACCTTTGGAGTAATGAAAAACTGTTTTTT
>.|.|TRBV19|TRBJ1-2
CASRYTGAEGYTF
TGTGCCAGTAGATATACGGGGGCGGAAGGCTACACCTTC
>.|TRBD2|TRBV28|TRBJ2-1
CASSDGASGSGEQFF
TGTGCCAGCAGTGACGGCGCTAGCGGGAGTGGTGAGCAGTTCTTC